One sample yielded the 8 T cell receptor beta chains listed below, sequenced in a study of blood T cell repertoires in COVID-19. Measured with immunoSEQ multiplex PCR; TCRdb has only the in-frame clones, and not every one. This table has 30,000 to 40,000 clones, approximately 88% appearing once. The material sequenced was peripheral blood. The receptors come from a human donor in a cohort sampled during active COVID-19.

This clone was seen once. The CDR3 region is CASSPREETQYF. The CDR3 DNA reads as TGTGCCAGCAGCCCCCGAGAAGAGACCCAGTACTTC. The genes are TRBV3-1 (or the pseudogene TRBV3-2) and TRBJ2-5; no clear D. The CDR3 spans 12 residues. Germline V gene lookup returns CDR1 LGHDT and CDR2 YNNKEL (reference sequence). V lost 4 bases to trimming and J lost 3 bases, with 6 bases between them.

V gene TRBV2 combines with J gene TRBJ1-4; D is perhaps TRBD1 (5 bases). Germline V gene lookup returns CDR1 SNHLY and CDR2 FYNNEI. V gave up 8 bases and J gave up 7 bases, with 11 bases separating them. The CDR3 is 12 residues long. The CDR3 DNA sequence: TGTGCCAGCGGGGGGAGCGGTGAAAAACTGTTTTTT. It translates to CASGGSGEKLFF.

The CDR3 loop reads CASGLGAADTQYF. The CDR3 bases are TGTGCTAGTGGTTTGGGGGCAGCAGATACGCAGTATTTT. The chain recombines TRBV12-5 with TRBJ2-3; D gene uncertain. From germline, CDR1 is LGHNT and CDR2 FRNRAP. This CDR3 is built from 13 residues. V shed 1 base and J shed 4 bases, with 6 bases lying between them.

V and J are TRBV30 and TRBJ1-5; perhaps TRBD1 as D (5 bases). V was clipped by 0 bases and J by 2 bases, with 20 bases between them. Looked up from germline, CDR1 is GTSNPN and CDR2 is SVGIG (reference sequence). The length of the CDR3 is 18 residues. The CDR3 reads CAWSVGAQARVGNQPQHF. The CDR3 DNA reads TGTGCCTGGAGTGTAGGGGCCCAGGCTCGGGTGGGCAATCAGCCCCAGCATTTT.

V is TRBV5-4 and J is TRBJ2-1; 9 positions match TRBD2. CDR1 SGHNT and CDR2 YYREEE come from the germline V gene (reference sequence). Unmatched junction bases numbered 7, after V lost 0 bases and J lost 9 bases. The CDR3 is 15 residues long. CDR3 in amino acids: CASSLVRREGREQFF. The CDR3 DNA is TGTGCCAGCAGCTTGGTGAGGCGGGAGGGCCGTGAGCAGTTCTTC.

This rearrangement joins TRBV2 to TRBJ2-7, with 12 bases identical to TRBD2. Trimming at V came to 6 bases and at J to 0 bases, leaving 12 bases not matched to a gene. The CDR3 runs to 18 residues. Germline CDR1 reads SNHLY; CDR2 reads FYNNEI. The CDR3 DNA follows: TGTGCCAGCAGGGCGCGAGGACTAGCGGGGCTGAGCTCCTACGAGCAGTACTTC. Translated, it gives CASRARGLAGLSSYEQYF.

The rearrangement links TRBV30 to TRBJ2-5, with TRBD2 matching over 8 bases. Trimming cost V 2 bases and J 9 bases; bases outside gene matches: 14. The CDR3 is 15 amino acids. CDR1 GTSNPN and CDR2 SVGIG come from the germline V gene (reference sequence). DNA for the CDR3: TGTGCCTGGAGTAACTTAGCGGGGCCTAAAAAGTCCCAGTACTTC. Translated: CAWSNLAGPKKSQYF. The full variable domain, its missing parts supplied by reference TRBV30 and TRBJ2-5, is SQTIHQWPATLVQPVGSPLSLECTVEGTSNPNLYWYRQAAGRGLQLLFYSVGIGQISSEVPQNLSASRPQDRQFILSSKKLLLSDSGFYLCAWSNLAGPKKSQYFGPGTRLLVL.

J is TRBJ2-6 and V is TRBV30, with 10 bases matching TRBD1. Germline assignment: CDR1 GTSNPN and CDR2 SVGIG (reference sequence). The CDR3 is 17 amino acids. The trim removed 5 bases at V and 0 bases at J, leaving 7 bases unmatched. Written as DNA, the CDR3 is TGTGCCTGGCGACAGGGGGCCGGTTACTCTGGGGCCAACGTCCTGACTTTC. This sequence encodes CAWRQGAGYSGANVLTF.